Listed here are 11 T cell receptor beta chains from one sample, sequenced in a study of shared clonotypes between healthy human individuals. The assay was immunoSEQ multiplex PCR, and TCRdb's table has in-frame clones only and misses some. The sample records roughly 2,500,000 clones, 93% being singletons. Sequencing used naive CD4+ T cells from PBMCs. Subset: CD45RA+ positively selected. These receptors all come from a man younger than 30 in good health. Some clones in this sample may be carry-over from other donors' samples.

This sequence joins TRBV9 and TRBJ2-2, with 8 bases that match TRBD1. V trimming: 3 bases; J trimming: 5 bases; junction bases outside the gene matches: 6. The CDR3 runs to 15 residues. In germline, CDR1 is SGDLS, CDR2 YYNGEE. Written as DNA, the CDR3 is TGTGCCAGCAGCGCCCGACAGGGGTGGACCGGGGAGCTGTTTTTT. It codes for CASSARQGWTGELFF.

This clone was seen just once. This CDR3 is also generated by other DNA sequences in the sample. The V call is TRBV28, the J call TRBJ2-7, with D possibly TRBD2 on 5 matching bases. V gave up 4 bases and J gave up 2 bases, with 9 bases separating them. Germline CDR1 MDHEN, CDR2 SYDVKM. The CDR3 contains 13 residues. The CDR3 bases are TGTGCCAGCAGTTCGGGAACCCCCTACGAGCAGTACTTC. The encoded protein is CASSSGTPYEQYF.

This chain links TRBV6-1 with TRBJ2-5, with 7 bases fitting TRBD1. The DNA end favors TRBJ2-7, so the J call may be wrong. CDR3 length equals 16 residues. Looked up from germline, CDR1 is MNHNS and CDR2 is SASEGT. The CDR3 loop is CASSVRRGPTTYEQYF. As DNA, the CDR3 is TGTGCCAGCAGTGTCCGAAGGGGGCCTACGACCTACGAGCAGTACTTC.

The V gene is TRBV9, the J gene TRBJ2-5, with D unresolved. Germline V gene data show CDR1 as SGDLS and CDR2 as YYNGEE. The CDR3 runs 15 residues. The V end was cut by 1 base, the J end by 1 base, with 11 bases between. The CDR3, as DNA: TGTGCCAGCAGCGTATCGTCCGGATCCCAAGAGACCCAGTACTTC. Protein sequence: CASSVSSGSQETQYF.

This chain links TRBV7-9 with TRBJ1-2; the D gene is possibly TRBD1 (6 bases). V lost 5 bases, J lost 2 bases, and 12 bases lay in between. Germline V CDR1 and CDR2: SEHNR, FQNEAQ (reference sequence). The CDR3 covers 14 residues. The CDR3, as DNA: TGTGCCAGCAGCGTGGACAGTGGGAACTATGGCTACACCTTC. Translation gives CASSVDSGNYGYTF. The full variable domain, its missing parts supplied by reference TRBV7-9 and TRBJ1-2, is DTGVSQNPRHKITKRGQNVTFRCDPISEHNRLYWYRQTLGQGPEFLTYFQNEAQLEKSRLLSDRFSAERPKGSFSTLEIQRTEQGDSAMYLCASSVDSGNYGYTFGSGTRLTVV.

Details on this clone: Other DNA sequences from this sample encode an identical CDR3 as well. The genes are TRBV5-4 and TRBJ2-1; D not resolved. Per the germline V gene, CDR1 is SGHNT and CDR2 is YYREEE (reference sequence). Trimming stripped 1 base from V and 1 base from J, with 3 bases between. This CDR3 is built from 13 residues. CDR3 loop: CASSLSSYNEQFF. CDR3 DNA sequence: TGTGCCAGCAGCTTGAGTTCCTACAATGAGCAGTTCTTC.

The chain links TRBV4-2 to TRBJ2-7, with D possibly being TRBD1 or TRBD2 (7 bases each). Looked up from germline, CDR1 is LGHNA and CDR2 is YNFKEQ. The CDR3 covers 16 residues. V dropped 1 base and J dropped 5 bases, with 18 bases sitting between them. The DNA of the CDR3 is TGTGCCAGCAGCCAAGCCCCCCAGGGGGGGCCGAACGAGCAGTACTTC. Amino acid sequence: CASSQAPQGGPNEQYF.

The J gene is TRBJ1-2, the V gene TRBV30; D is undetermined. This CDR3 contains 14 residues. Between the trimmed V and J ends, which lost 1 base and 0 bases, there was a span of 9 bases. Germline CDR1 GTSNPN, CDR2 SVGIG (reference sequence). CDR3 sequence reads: CAWSGRETNYGYTF. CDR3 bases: TGTGCCTGGAGTGGACGGGAAACTAACTATGGCTACACCTTC.

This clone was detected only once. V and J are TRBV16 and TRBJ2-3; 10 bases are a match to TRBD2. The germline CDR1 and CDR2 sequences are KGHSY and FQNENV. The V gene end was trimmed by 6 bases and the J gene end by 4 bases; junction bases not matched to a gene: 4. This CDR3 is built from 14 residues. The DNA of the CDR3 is TGTGCCAGCAGTTTAAGCGGGAGGGCAGATACGCAGTATTTT. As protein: CASSLSGRADTQYF.

The CDR3 nucleotides read TGTGCCAGCAGTTACTCAAAACTAGCGGGAAACAATGAGCAGTTCTTC. It specifies CASSYSKLAGNNEQFF. The chain is built from TRBV6-5 and TRBJ2-1, with 10 positions matching TRBD2. Germline loops: CDR1 MNHEY, CDR2 SVGAGI. Trimming removed 0 bases from V and 5 bases from J; junction bases left unmatched: 4. The CDR3 has 16 amino acids.

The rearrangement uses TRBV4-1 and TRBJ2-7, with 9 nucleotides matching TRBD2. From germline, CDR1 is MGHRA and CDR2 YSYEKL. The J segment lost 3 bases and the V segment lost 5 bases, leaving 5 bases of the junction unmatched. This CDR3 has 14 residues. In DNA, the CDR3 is TGCGCCAGCAGCTTACTAGCGGGCCTCTACGAGCAGTACTTC. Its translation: CASSLLAGLYEQYF.